Presented here are 13 T cell receptor beta chains from one specimen sequenced in a study of cytomegalovirus exposure and HLA in healthy donors. Primers: 60 Vbeta forward and 13 Jbeta reverse. Clones were sequenced by immunoSEQ multiplex PCR, and TCRdb holds only the in-frame ones, with some missing. Among around 130,000 clones listed, 80% to 90% were seen once. What was sequenced was PBMCs. The receptors come from a woman aged 40-49 years in good health and CMV-seropositive.

The chain uses TRBV20-1 and TRBJ1-2, with D unclear. The germline V gene encodes CDR1 DFQATT and CDR2 SNEGSKA (reference sequence). This CDR3 is 9 amino acids long. The V end was cut by 7 bases, the J end by 6 bases, with 6 bases between. DNA for the CDR3: TGCAGTGTTCCCGATGGCTACACCTTC. Its protein is CSVPDGYTF.

This rearrangement joins TRBV18 to TRBJ1-1; D is uncertain. V was clipped by 6 bases and J by 1 base, with 15 bases between them. There are 15 residues in the CDR3. Germline V lookup: CDR1 KGHSH, CDR2 LQKENI. CDR3 nucleotides: TGTGCCAGCTCTTACCGAGAGCACGAGAACACTGAAGCTTTCTTT. Amino acid sequence: CASSYREHENTEAFF.

The chain recombines TRBV5-8 with TRBJ2-7; D gene ambiguous. Per the germline V gene, CDR1 is SGHTS and CDR2 is YDEGEE. V shed 2 bases and J shed 1 base, with 10 bases lying between them. This CDR3 contains 14 residues. This CDR3 reads CASSFQLASYEQYF. CDR3 nucleotides: TGTGCCAGCAGCTTCCAATTAGCTTCCTACGAGCAGTACTTC.

This sequence joins TRBV6-1 and TRBJ2-1, with 7 bases lining up with TRBD1. J lost 3 bases, V lost 6 bases, and 2 bases had no gene match. Germline assignment: CDR1 MNHNS and CDR2 SASEGT. The CDR3 contains 13 residues. The CDR3 DNA follows: TGTGCCAGCAGGGGGACAGACTACAATGAGCAGTTCTTC. Residues: CASRGTDYNEQFF.

The chain combines TRBV4-1 with TRBJ2-7, with 7 bases matching TRBD1. Germline V lookup: CDR1 MGHRA, CDR2 YSYEKL. J gave up 2 bases and V 4 bases, and 14 bases lay outside the gene matches. The CDR3 length is 17 residues. The CDR3 here is CASSRTPPGTDAYEQYF. The CDR3 DNA follows: TGCGCCAGCAGCCGAACCCCCCCCGGGACAGATGCCTACGAGCAGTACTTC.

This clone showed up just a few times. The rearrangement joins TRBV5-1 to TRBJ2-1; unclear D gene. The CDR3 length is 15 residues. Germline V gene sequence: CDR1 SGHRS, CDR2 YFSETQ. The ends were cut back, 5 bases at V and 4 bases at J, with 16 bases in the middle. CDR3 in DNA: TGCGCCAGCAGTCTCCGGAGAGCAACTTACAATGAGCAGTTCTTC. This gives the protein CASSLRRATYNEQFF. The full variable domain, its missing parts supplied by reference TRBV5-1 and TRBJ2-1, is KAGVTQTPRYLIKTRGQQVTLSCSPISGHRSVSWYQQTPGQGLQFLFEYFSETQRNKGNFPGRFSGRQFSNSRSEMNVSTLELGDSALYLCASSLRRATYNEQFFGPGTRLTVL.

The chain employs TRBV19 and TRBJ2-1; 9 bases agree with TRBD1. With V trimmed by 2 bases and J by 8 bases, 7 bases remained unmatched. The CDR3 loop spans 15 amino acids. In germline, CDR1 is LNHDA, CDR2 SQIVND (reference sequence). The CDR3 spells CASSILGQGRDEQFF. The CDR3 DNA reads as TGTGCCAGTAGTATATTAGGACAGGGGAGGGATGAGCAGTTCTTC.

This chain joins TRBV28 and TRBJ2-7; weak D call: TRBD2 (5 bases). V shed 5 bases and J shed 6 bases, with 14 bases lying between them. CDR3 length: 13 amino acids. CDR1 MDHEN and CDR2 SYDVKM come from the germline V gene. CDR3 sequence: CASSTPGVSEQYF. The CDR3 region has the DNA TGTGCCAGCAGTACGCCCGGGGTAAGCGAGCAGTACTTC.

The table lists this clone with a few counts. The rearrangement links TRBV6-4 to TRBJ1-5; 11 nucleotides match TRBD1. Germline CDR1 and CDR2: MRHNA and SNTAGT. The CDR3 totals 19 residues. Germline trimming cut 5 bases from V and 6 bases from J; bases unmatched to any gene: 18. CDR3 nucleotides: TGTGCCAGCAGTTTTCATCTTACAGCCGGACAGGGGGCTGGTCAGCCCCAGCATTTT. This translates into CASSFHLTAGQGAGQPQHF.

The chain recombines TRBV29-1 with TRBJ1-1; TRBD1 matches at 7 bases. The V gene's germline CDR1 is SQVTM and CDR2 ANQGSEA. J lost 3 bases, V lost 5 bases, and 9 bases had no gene match. The CDR3 covers 14 residues. In DNA, the CDR3 is TGCAGCGTTCCGGCAGGGCAGGGGGACACTGAAGCTTTCTTT. This codes for CSVPAGQGDTEAFF.

The chain employs TRBV19 and TRBJ2-1, with 12 bases fitting TRBD2. The CDR3 loop spans 18 amino acids. Looked up from germline, CDR1 is LNHDA and CDR2 is SQIVND (reference sequence). With V trimmed by 7 bases and J by 4 bases, 14 bases remained unmatched. The CDR3 sequence: CASTLGTSGRSRYNEQFF. CDR3 DNA: TGTGCCAGTACCCTGGGAACTAGCGGGAGGTCTCGTTACAATGAGCAGTTCTTC.

The CDR3 DNA is TGTGCCAGCAGGGAGCGGAGGCTCGGTGAGCAGTTCTTC. Protein sequence: CASRERRLGEQFF. The gene calls are TRBV6-5 and TRBJ2-1, with a tentative D call TRBD2 (5 bases). CDR1 MNHEY and CDR2 SVGAGI come from the germline V gene. CDR3 size: 13 residues. V lost 6 bases and J lost 9, with 15 bases in between.

This sequence joins TRBV27 and TRBJ2-3; 11 bases line up with TRBD2. CDR3 size: 17 residues. After removal of 5 bases from V and 1 base from J, the junction contained 8 bases not matched to a gene. CDR1 MNHEY and CDR2 SMNVEV come from the germline V gene (reference sequence). CDR3 loop: CASSPRLAGWGTDTQYF. CDR3 coding DNA: TGTGCCAGCAGTCCACGACTAGCGGGGTGGGGCACAGATACGCAGTATTTT.